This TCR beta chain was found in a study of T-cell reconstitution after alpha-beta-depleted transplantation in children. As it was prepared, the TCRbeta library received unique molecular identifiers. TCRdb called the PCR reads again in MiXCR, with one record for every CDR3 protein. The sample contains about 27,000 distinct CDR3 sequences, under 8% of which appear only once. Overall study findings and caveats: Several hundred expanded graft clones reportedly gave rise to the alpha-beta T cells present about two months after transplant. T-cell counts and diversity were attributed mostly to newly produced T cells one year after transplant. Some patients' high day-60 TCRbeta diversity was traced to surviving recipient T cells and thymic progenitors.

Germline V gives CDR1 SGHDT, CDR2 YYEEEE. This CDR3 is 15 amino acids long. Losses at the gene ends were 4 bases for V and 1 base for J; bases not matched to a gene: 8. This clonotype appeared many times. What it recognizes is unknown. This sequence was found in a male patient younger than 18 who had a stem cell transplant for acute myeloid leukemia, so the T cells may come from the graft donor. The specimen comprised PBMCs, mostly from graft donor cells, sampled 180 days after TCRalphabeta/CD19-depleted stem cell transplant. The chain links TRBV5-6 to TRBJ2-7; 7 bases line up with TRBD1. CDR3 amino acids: CASSPRAGGSYEQYF. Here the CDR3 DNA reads TGTGCCAGCAGCCCCAGGGCAGGGGGATCCTACGAGCAGTACTTC.